A selection of T cell receptor beta chains follows, all from one sample in a study of shared clonotypes between healthy human individuals. Data came from immunoSEQ multiplex PCR; TCRdb stores just in-frame clones and leaves some out. Of hundreds of thousands of clones listed, just over 95% are singletons. Input material: naive CD8+ T cells sorted from blood. The receptors originated from a man under 40 in good health. CDR3s include the opening cysteine and the closing phenylalanine or tryptophan. A D gene is named only where the DNA matches it firmly. Clone size is not always given. Where it is, it says once, few, many or a class for expanded clones.

TGTGCCAGCAGCCACGACGATCAGAGCTCCTACGAGCAGTACTTC CASSHDDQSSYEQYF - TRBJ2-7 few 15 TRBV7-6
TGCGCCAGCAGTGACCCTACTAGACTGGATGAGCAGTTCTTC CASSDPTRLDEQFF - TRBJ2-1 - 14 TRBV10-1
TGCGCCAGCAGCTATGGCAGGGGTCCCTACGAGCAGTACTTC CASSYGRGPYEQYF - TRBJ2-7 - 14 TRBV5-1
TGTGCCAGCAGTACCAACGTTCTCTCCTACGAGCAGTACTTC CASSTNVLSYEQYF - TRBJ2-7 - 14 TRBV27
TGTGCCACCAGCAGGAACAGGGTACAGCCCCAGCATTTT CATSRNRVQPQHF - TRBJ1-5 - 13 TRBV15
TGTGCCAGCAGCTTAGCGCGGGACAGTCCTACTAGCACAGATACGCAGTATTTT CASSLARDSPTSTDTQYF - TRBJ2-3 - 18 TRBV7-9
TGTGCCAGCAGCCGAACCAGGAACCAAGAGACCCAGTACTTC CASSRTRNQETQYF - TRBJ2-5 - 14 TRBV27
TGTGCCAGCTCACCACCAAGAGGGGGGTTAAGCACAGATACGCAGTATTTT CASSPPRGGLSTDTQYF - TRBJ2-3 - 17 TRBV18
TGTGCCAGCAGTGAAGAGGCAGGGAGGAACACTGAAGCTTTCTTT CASSEEAGRNTEAFF - TRBJ1-1 - 15 TRBV2
TGTGCCAGTAGCATCGGGGGACAGGGTCTCCTGAGCTCTGGAAACACCATATATTTT CASSIGGQGLLSSGNTIYF TRBD1 TRBJ1-3 - 19 TRBV19
TGTGCCAGCACGGGCTTCCAAGCCTACGAGCAGTACTTC CASTGFQAYEQYF - TRBJ2-7 - 13 TRBV7-9
TGTGCCAGCAGCCCGAGCGCTAGCGGTTATACAGGAAATGAGCAGTTCTTC CASSPSASGYTGNEQFF TRBD2 TRBJ2-1 - 17 TRBV11-3
TGTGCCAGCAGTCCCGGACTAGCGGGAGTCTCGAACACCGGGGAGCTGTTTTTT CASSPGLAGVSNTGELFF TRBD2 TRBJ2-2 - 18 TRBV28
TGCGCCAGCAGCTTGTCGGTAGCGGGAGCAGATACGCAGTATTTT CASSLSVAGADTQYF TRBD2 TRBJ2-3 - 15 TRBV5-1
TGTGCCAGCAGCTTAGAAGCTAGCGGGGGCTACGAGCAGTACTTC CASSLEASGGYEQYF TRBD2 TRBJ2-7 once 15 TRBV7-8
TGTGCCAGCAGCTTGTCGCAGCACACAGATACGCAGTATTTT CASSLSQHTDTQYF - TRBJ2-3 - 14 TRBV5-6
TGTGCCAGCAGTCCGGGACCCACATACAATGAGCAGTTCTTC CASSPGPTYNEQFF - TRBJ2-1 - 14 TRBV6-5
TGTGCCAGCAGCATTGACAGGGGACGCCCCTTATTTCCGGAGACCCAGTACTTC CASSIDRGRPLFPETQYF TRBD1 TRBJ2-5 - 18 TRBV7-8
TGCGCCAGCAGCGGAGGGGACGAGCAGTACTTC CASSGGDEQYF - TRBJ2-7 - 11 TRBV4-1
TGTGCCAGCAGCTCCCCAGCATTTATTCATGAGCAGTTCTTC CASSSPAFIHEQFF - TRBJ2-1 - 14 TRBV7-8
TGTGCCAGCAGTCCGAGCCCGACAGGGTCTTCATCTGGGGCCAACGTCCTGACTTTC CASSPSPTGSSSGANVLTF TRBD1 TRBJ2-6 once 19 TRBV28
TGTGCCAGCAGCTTAGACGGGAGGGGGTTGTACGAGCAGTACTTC CASSLDGRGLYEQYF TRBD2 TRBJ2-7 - 15 TRBV7-2
TGTGCCAGCAGCCCGGACTCGGGCGATGAGCAGTTCTTC CASSPDSGDEQFF - TRBJ2-1 - 13 TRBV11-3
TGTGCCATCAGTGAGCCGCTTCAGCGGGATGAGGAGCAGTTCTTC CAISEPLQRDEEQFF TRBD2 TRBJ2-1 once 15 TRBV10-3
TGTGCCAGCTCATCACTAAGGGCCACCCCGGCAACAGATACGCAGTATTTT CASSSLRATPATDTQYF - TRBJ2-3 once 17 TRBV18
TGTGCCAGCAGCCGCCCGATGGGCATTCAGTACTTC CASSRPMGIQYF - TRBJ2-4 - 12 TRBV7-2
TGCAGCGTTCTAGCGGGGGCCTACGAGCAGTACTTC CSVLAGAYEQYF TRBD2 TRBJ2-7 - 12 TRBV29-1
TGTGCCAGCAGTTACAACCGGGGCTCCTACAATGAGCAGTTCTTC CASSYNRGSYNEQFF - TRBJ2-1 - 15 TRBV6-6
TGCAGCGCGGAGAGCGGAGCCAACTACGAGCAGTACTTC CSAESGANYEQYF - TRBJ2-7 - 13 TRBV29-1
TGTGCCACCAGCAGAGATTCGAGGGCGGAAGACCACGAGCAGTACTTC CATSRDSRAEDHEQYF - TRBJ2-7 - 16 TRBV15
TGTGCCAGCAGTGCCGGGACTAGCGGGAGCAATGAGCAGTTCTTC CASSAGTSGSNEQFF TRBD2 TRBJ2-1 - 15 TRBV2
TGTGCCAGCAAGGCATCATACCAGTTCCCAGATACGCAGTATTTT CASKASYQFPDTQYF - TRBJ2-3 - 15 TRBV6-6
TGTGCCTGGAGTAAAGAGAACAAAAACATTCAGTACTTC CAWSKENKNIQYF - TRBJ2-4 - 13 TRBV30
TGTGCCAGCAGCGTAAAGGCGACAGGTTTAGATACGCAGTATTTT CASSVKATGLDTQYF - TRBJ2-3 - 15 TRBV9
TGCGCCAGCACACCAGCGGGAATAGGCTACGAGCAGTACTTC CASTPAGIGYEQYF TRBD2 TRBJ2-7 - 14 TRBV10-2
TGTGCCAGCAGTGACCGGGAGACCCAGGGTCCACAGTACTTC CASSDRETQGPQYF - TRBJ2-5 - 14 TRBV25-1
TGTGCCAGCGGGACTAGGAAGATTGAGCAGTTCTTC CASGTRKIEQFF TRBD2 TRBJ2-1 - 12 TRBV2
TGTGCCAGCAGCTTAGGACGGGACAACCTATGGTATGGCTACACCTTC CASSLGRDNLWYGYTF - TRBJ1-2 - 16 TRBV11-2
TGTGCCAGCAGCTTACTAGCGGGAGGTGGCACCGGGGAGCTGTTTTTT CASSLLAGGGTGELFF TRBD2 TRBJ2-2 - 16 TRBV5-5
TGTGCCAGCAGCTTCCCCAACGGGATCAACAATGAGCAGTTCTTC CASSFPNGINNEQFF - TRBJ2-1 once 15 TRBV7-9
TGTGCCAGCAGTTTCCGGGACAGGGGCTCGCCCGTCTATGGCTACACCTTC CASSFRDRGSPVYGYTF TRBD1 TRBJ1-2 - 17 TRBV28
TGTGCCAGCAGCCCAGCCGGGGCCACTGAAGCTTTCTTT CASSPAGATEAFF - TRBJ1-1 - 13 TRBV7-9
TGCGCCAGCAGGGTCGTTCCTCGCGACTCCTCCTACAATGAGCAGTTCTTC CASRVVPRDSSYNEQFF - TRBJ2-1 - 17 TRBV5-1
TGTGCCAGCAACCCTTGGGGGCGGAAGAACACTGAAGCTTTCTTT CASNPWGRKNTEAFF - TRBJ1-1 - 15 TRBV6-5
TGTGCCATCAGCCCTACTCGATGGGACATTCAGTACTTC CAISPTRWDIQYF - TRBJ2-4 once 13 TRBV10-3
TGTGCCAGCCGAGGGGGGAGCGGGGAGCAGTTCTTC CASRGGSGEQFF - TRBJ2-1 once 12 TRBV5-4
TGTGCCAGCAGTGTGGGACAGGGGGGCTACGAGCAGTACTTC CASSVGQGGYEQYF TRBD1 TRBJ2-7 - 14 TRBV6-1
TGTGCCAGAAGCCATGTCCGGGGACTAGCGGGACCAGCCAAAAACATTCAGTACTTC CARSHVRGLAGPAKNIQYF TRBD2 TRBJ2-4 - 19 TRBV5-3
TGTGCCAGCAGCTTAAACAGCGGAGCTTCATACGAGCAGTACTTC CASSLNSGASYEQYF - TRBJ2-7 - 15 TRBV7-3
TGCGCCAGCAGCTTGGCCACTAGCCACTACAATGAGCAGTTCTTC CASSLATSHYNEQFF - TRBJ2-1 - 15 TRBV5-1
TGTGCCAGTAGTATGTCTAGCCCCTCGGGAGAGCAGTACTTC CASSMSSPSGEQYF - TRBJ2-7 - 14 TRBV19